This T cell receptor (beta chain) was documented in a study of PD-1 blockade in classical Hodgkin lymphoma. Broader study findings: Patients newly diagnosed and complete responders had comparable baseline diversity. Relapsed/refractory patients reportedly had the lowest baseline TCR diversity, below newly diagnosed patients, who were below healthy donors.

All trial patients relapsed after autologous stem cell transplantation. Purification of CD4+ T cells from thawed PBMCs was achieved by magnetic negative selection. Complete response, partial response or progressive disease were the best responses. The assay was immunoSEQ multiplex PCR, and TCRdb's table has in-frame clones only and misses some. Altogether about 23,000 clones are present, around 84% being singletons, with the ten largest covering under 2%. The CDR3 contains 13 residues. Germline V gene data show CDR1 as MGHDK and CDR2 as SYGVNS. V lost 6 bases and J lost 1, with 8 bases in between. This clone has just a few counts. What it recognizes is unknown.

The rearrangement links TRBV25-1 to TRBJ2-3; a weak D match, TRBD1 (6 bases). Sequencing was performed on CD4+ T cells from blood, taken at baseline. The TCR was taken from a human donor with classical Hodgkin lymphoma. The CDR3 here is CASRQGGTDTQYF. CDR3 coding DNA: TGTGCCAGCAGACAGGGAGGCACAGATACGCAGTATTTT.